This T cell receptor beta chain was documented in a study of cytotoxic CD8 clonotypes in ibrutinib-treated CLL. Study-wide context: Patients gave response samples after a median around 11 months of treatment, range 6 to 36.

A remark on this clone: Its antigen is currently unknown.

Frozen PBMC stocks contributed roughly 2 micrograms of genomic DNA to the TCR beta libraries. Study-wide points: Clonality increased with ibrutinib response but returned toward baseline at progression. Stable or contracted on treatment, public clonotypes were also uncommon.

Produced via immunoSEQ multiplex PCR; TCRdb's table is partial and in-frame only. The table lists 130,000 or so clones, 70% to 80% of them singletons. This TCR was recovered from a human donor with chronic lymphocytic leukemia. The specimen comprised PBMCs, sampled after 12 months of ibrutinib treatment.

CDR3 in amino acids: CASSFQRFDTYNEQFF. For the CDR3, the DNA is TGTGCCAGCAGCTTCCAGAGGTTCGATACCTACAATGAGCAGTTCTTC. The rearrangement uses TRBV7-2 and TRBJ2-1; no reliable D call. Looked up from germline, CDR1 is SGHTA and CDR2 is FQGNSA. This CDR3 is 16 amino acids long. With 3 bases removed from V and 2 bases from J, the gap between germline ends came to 14 bases.